This T cell receptor beta chain was obtained from a study of T cell clonality in common variable immunodeficiency. Study conclusions and caveats: Common variable immunodeficiency TCR beta sequences reportedly had fewer deletions and N-nucleotide insertions.

Assay used: immunoSEQ multiplex PCR; TCRdb lists only in-frame clones, some missing. The sample counts about 28,000 clones, none seen once; the ten largest own around 3.1%. This CDR3 contains 16 residues. Losses at the gene ends were 8 bases for V and 0 bases for J; bases not matched to a gene: 9. The germline V gene encodes CDR1 SGHTA and CDR2 FQGTGA. This clone was counted ten times or more. As yet, its antigen is unknown. The read ends 3 residues early relative to the CDR3; the germline J gene fills the gap. The sequence derives from a human donor with common variable immunodeficiency. The rearrangement joins TRBV7-3 to TRBJ2-1; 8 bases fit TRBD2. Sample: peripheral blood mononuclear cells. CDR3 amino acids: CASAYGGGYSYNEQFF. The sequenced part of the CDR3 DNA is TGTGCCAGCGCCTACGGGGGGGGGTACTCCTACAATGAG.